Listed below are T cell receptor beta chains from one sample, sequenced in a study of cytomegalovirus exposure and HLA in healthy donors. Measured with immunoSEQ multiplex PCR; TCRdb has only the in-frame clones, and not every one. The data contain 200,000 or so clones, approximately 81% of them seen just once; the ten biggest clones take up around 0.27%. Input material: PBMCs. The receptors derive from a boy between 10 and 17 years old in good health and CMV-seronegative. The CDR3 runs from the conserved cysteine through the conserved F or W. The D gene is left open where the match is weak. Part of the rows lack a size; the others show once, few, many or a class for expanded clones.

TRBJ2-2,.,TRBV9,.,TGTGCCAGCAGCGGGCTAGACTTCGGCACCGGGGAGCTGTTTTTT,CASSGLDFGTGELFF
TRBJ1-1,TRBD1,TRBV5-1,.,TGCGCCAGCAGCTCGGGACAGTTAAACACTGAAGCTTTCTTT,CASSSGQLNTEAFF
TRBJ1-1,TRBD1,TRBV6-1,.,TGTGCCAGTACAGACAGGGGGCCCACTGAAGCTTTCTTT,CASTDRGPTEAFF
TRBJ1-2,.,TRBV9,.,TGTGCCAGCAGCGTATCCCTGGACTACTATGGCTACACCTTC,CASSVSLDYYGYTF
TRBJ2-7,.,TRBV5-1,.,TGCGCCAGCAGCTTGGTACCGGTCTACGAGCAGTACTTC,CASSLVPVYEQYF
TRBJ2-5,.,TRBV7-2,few,TGTGCCAGCAGCTTAGATGGCGGGGCCCAAGAGACCCAGTACTTC,CASSLDGGAQETQYF
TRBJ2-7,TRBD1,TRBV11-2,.,TGTGCCAGCAGCTCTCAACAGGGGTCGACCGAGCAGTACTTC,CASSSQQGSTEQYF
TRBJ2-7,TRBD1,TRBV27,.,TGTGCCAGCAGCTTCGAGCACAGGGGCCACGAGCAGTACTTC,CASSFEHRGHEQYF
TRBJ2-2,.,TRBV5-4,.,TGTGCCAGCAGCTTGTCAGGGCTGAACACCGGGGAGCTGTTTTTT,CASSLSGLNTGELFF
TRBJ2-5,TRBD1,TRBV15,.,TGTGCCACCAGCAGTGCCCCTTTGGGACAGGAAGAGACCCAGTACTTC,CATSSAPLGQEETQYF
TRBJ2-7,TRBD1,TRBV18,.,TGTGCCAGCTCACGGGACAGAGACTACGAGCAGTACTTC,CASSRDRDYEQYF
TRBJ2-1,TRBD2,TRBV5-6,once,TGTGCCAGCAGCTTGGACCGGGAGGATAATGAGCAGTTCTTC,CASSLDREDNEQFF
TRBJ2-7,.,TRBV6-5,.,TGTGCCAGTGGGAGAGGGAACTCCTACGAGCAGTACTTC,CASGRGNSYEQYF